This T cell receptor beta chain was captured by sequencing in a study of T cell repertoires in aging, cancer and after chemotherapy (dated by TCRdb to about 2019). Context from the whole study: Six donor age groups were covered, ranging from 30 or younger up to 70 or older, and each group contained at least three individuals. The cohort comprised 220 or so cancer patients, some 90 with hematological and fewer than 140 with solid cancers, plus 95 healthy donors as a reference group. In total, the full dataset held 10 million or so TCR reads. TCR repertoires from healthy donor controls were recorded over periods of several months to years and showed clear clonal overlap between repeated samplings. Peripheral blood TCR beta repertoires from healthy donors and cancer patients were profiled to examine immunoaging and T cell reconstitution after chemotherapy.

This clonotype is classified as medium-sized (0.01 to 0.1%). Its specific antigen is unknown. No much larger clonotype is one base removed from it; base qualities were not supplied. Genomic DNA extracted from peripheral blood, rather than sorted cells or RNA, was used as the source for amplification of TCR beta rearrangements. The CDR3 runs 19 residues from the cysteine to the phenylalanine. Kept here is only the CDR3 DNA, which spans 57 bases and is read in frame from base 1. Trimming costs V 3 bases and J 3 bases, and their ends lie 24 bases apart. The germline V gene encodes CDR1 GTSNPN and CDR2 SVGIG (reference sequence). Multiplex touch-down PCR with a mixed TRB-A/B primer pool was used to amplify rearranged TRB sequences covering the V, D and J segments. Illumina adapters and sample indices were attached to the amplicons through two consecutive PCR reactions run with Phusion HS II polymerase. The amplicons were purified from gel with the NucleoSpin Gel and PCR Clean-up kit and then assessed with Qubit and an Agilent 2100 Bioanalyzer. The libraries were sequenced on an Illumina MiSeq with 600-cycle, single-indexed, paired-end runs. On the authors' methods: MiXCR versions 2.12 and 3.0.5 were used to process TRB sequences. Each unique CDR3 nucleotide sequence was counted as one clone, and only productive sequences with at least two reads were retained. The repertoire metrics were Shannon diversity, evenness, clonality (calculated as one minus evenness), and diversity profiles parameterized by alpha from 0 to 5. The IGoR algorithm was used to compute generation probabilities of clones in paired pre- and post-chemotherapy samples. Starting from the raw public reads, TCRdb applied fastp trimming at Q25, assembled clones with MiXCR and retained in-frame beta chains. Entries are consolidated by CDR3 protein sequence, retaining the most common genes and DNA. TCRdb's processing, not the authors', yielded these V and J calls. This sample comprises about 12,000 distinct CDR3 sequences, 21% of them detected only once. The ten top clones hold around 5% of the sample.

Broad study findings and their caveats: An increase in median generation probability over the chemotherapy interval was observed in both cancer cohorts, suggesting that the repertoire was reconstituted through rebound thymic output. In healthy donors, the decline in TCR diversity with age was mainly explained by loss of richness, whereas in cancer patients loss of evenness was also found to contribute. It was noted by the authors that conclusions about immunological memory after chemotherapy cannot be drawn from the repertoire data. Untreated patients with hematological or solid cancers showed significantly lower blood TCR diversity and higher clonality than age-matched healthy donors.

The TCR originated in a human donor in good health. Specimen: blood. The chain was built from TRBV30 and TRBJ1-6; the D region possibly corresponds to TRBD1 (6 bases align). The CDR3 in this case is CAWSGLKVGGKSYNSPLHF. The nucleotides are TGTGCCTGGAGCGGACTGAAGGTAGGGGGGAAAAGCTATAATTCACCCCTCCACTTT.